These 11 T cell receptor beta chains came from one sample sequenced in a study of control samples from healthy donors and cancer patients. Data came from immunoSEQ multiplex PCR; TCRdb stores just in-frame clones and leaves some out. The sample records fewer than 95,000 clones, 86% being singletons. Sample: blood. These receptors were obtained from a young man in good health.

The chain is built from TRBV10-1 and TRBJ1-2; D is perhaps TRBD1 (5 bases). V lost 3 bases and J 4 bases, leaving 9 bases between the germline ends. From germline, CDR1 is WNHNN and CDR2 SYGVQD (reference sequence). This CDR3 is 13 amino acids long. In nucleotides, the CDR3 is TGCGCCAGCAGTGATGACAGAGCCTATGGCTACACCTTC. Protein: CASSDDRAYGYTF.

This clone was observed a few times. This rearrangement joins TRBV6-5 to TRBJ1-1; maybe TRBD1 (5 bases). V gave up 4 bases and J gave up 0 bases, with 12 bases separating them. The CDR3 contains 15 residues. In germline, CDR1 is MNHEY, CDR2 SVGAGI. CDR3 in DNA: TGTGCCAGCAGTTCGCACAGGACCTTGAACACTGAAGCTTTCTTT. Protein product: CASSSHRTLNTEAFF.

The rearrangement joins TRBV2 to TRBJ1-5; D not certain. Germline V gives CDR1 SNHLY, CDR2 FYNNEI. The CDR3 has 13 amino acids. Trimming took 7 bases from V and 1 from J, leaving 8 bases between them. The CDR3 DNA follows: TGTGCCAGCACGGGGATAAGCAATCAGCCCCAGCATTTT. Translated: CASTGISNQPQHF.

The chain joins TRBV28 to TRBJ1-1; maybe TRBD1 (5 bases). There are 13 residues in the CDR3. Germline CDR1 reads MDHEN; CDR2 reads SYDVKM. The V gene lost 6 bases and the J gene lost 5 bases, with 13 bases spanning the gap. The CDR3 region is CASSLRVTTEAFF. DNA of the CDR3: TGTGCCAGCAGCCTCAGGGTAACGACTGAAGCTTTCTTT. Full variable domain (missing parts from reference TRBV28 and TRBJ1-1): DVKVTQSSRYLVKRTGEKVFLECVQDMDHENMFWYRQDPGLGLRLIYFSYDVKMKEKGDIPEGYSVSREKKERFSLILESASTNQTSMYLCASSLRVTTEAFFGQGTRLTVV.

This clone was seen more than once but under ten times. This chain links TRBV11-1 with TRBJ1-1; TRBD1 might be the D (5 bases). Germline values: CDR1 SGHAT, CDR2 FQDESV (reference sequence). Trimming removed 11 bases from V and 3 bases from J, with 16 bases in between. The CDR3 length is 13 residues. In DNA form, the CDR3 reads TGTGCCGGACGGGGACGGGAGGACACTGAAGCTTTCTTT. This translates into CAGRGREDTEAFF.

The chain joins TRBV7-3 to TRBJ2-5; no clear D gene. Trimming took 1 base from V and 5 from J, leaving 14 bases between them. Germline V gene sequence: CDR1 SGHTA, CDR2 FQGTGA. This CDR3 spans 15 amino acids. The CDR3 sequence is CASSLMGSPGETQYF. The CDR3 DNA reads as TGTGCCAGCAGCTTAATGGGGTCCCCCGGCGAGACCCAGTACTTC. Combining the CDR3 with reference TRBV7-3 and TRBJ2-5 gives the whole variable domain GAGVSQTPSNKVTEKGKYVELRCDPISGHTALYWYRQSLGQGPEFLIYFQGTGAADDSGLPNDRFFAVRPEGSVSTLKIQRTERGDSAVYLCASSLMGSPGETQYFGPGTRLLVL.

V is TRBV30 and J is TRBJ2-3; D not certain. CDR1 is GTSNPN, CDR2 SVGIG, per germline (reference sequence). V gave up 4 bases and J gave up 7 bases, with 12 bases separating them. CDR3 length equals 12 residues. The CDR3 sequence: CAWNGQTNTQYF. The DNA for the CDR3 is TGTGCCTGGAATGGGCAAACGAATACGCAGTATTTT.

V gene TRBV18 combines with J gene TRBJ2-5, with D unclear. Germline assignment: CDR1 KGHSH and CDR2 LQKENI. This CDR3 is 14 amino acids long. Deletions cut 2 bases from V and 5 bases from J, with 12 bases between. The CDR3 bases are TGTGCCAGCTCACCAGGAACGTACGGGGAGACCCAGTACTTC. This codes for CASSPGTYGETQYF.

The rearrangement joins TRBV18 to TRBJ1-6; 8 positions match TRBD1. The CDR3 spans 16 residues. Germline V lookup: CDR1 KGHSH, CDR2 LQKENI. V lost 6 bases, J lost 9 bases, and 13 bases stayed unmatched. The CDR3 loop reads CASSPTTGAGGSPLHF. CDR3 coding DNA: TGTGCCAGCTCCCCTACGACAGGGGCCGGCGGTTCACCCCTCCACTTT.

The chain combines TRBV18 with TRBJ2-2, with D uncertain. The V gene's germline CDR1 is KGHSH and CDR2 LQKENI. The CDR3 is 14 residues long. Trimming shortened V by 3 bases and J by 3 bases, and 8 bases separated the two germline ends. The DNA for the CDR3 is TGTGCCAGCTCACCGCCTTTTGACACCGGGGAGCTGTTTTTT. Translating gives CASSPPFDTGELFF.

This chain joins TRBV9 and TRBJ2-5; 7 bases line up with TRBD1. The J segment lost 1 base and the V segment lost 0 bases, leaving 9 bases of the junction unmatched. The CDR3 covers 17 residues. Germline CDR1 reads SGDLS; CDR2 reads YYNGEE. Here the CDR3 DNA reads TGTGCCAGCAGCGTAGGGGGGAAGGGGGCGCCCCAAGAGACCCAGTACTTC. Translating gives CASSVGGKGAPQETQYF.